A single sample gave rise to the 25 T cell receptor beta chains below, sequenced in a study of post-analysis software for immune sequencing data. Their target antigens are unknown. Unique molecular identifiers featured in each of the TCR beta cDNA libraries. TCRdb processed the PCR reads anew with MiXCR; each CDR3 protein has one entry. Of about 820,000 distinct CDR3 sequences in the sample, approximately 57% were seen once. Study outcomes and limitations: Relative to controls, patients had five TRBV segments at higher frequency, with TRBV5-6, TRBV5-1 and TRBV20-1 among these.

Material: blood. All receptors derive from a girl aged 10 to 17 with multiple sclerosis.

To note about this clonotype: A junction boundary mismatches the germline segment, possibly from a read error. The V gene is TRBV28, the J gene TRBJ2-3, with 12 bases aligning to TRBD2. Germline V CDR1 and CDR2: MDHEN, SYDVKM. This CDR3 comprises 15 residues. CDR3 loop: CASSRTSGTTDTLYF. DNA for the CDR3: TGTGCCAGCAGTCGGACTAGCGGGACCACAGATACGCTGTATTTT.

The rearrangement joins TRBV4-2 to TRBJ2-5; D possibly corresponds to TRBD1 (7 bases). The germline V and J ends were trimmed by 1 base and 4 bases, with 22 bases remaining between them. Germline V gives CDR1 LGHNA, CDR2 YNFKEQ. The CDR3 extends over 18 amino acids. CDR3 DNA: TGTGCCAGCAGCCAAGTCTCCGGAGGGGGCGGGCTGGCAGAGACCCAGTACTTC. Residues: CASSQVSGGGGLAETQYF.

This sequence joins TRBV4-1 and TRBJ2-6; a possible D gene is TRBD1 (6 bases). V lost 4 bases and J lost 0, with 16 bases in between. CDR1 is MGHRA and CDR2 is YSYEKL in the germline V gene. This CDR3 comprises 18 residues. CDR3 amino acids: CASSLLGHRPSGANVLTF. The DNA of the CDR3 is TGCGCCAGCAGCCTGCTGGGACATCGACCCTCTGGGGCCAACGTCCTGACTTTC.

This chain uses TRBV3-1 with TRBJ2-5, with D unresolved. With the DNA end fitting TRBJ2-7 better, the J assignment may be wrong. Germline lookup yields CDR1 LGHDT and CDR2 YNNKEL (reference sequence). This CDR3 is 15 amino acids long. CDR3: CASSQGVHSRYEQYF. In DNA form, the CDR3 reads TGTGCCAGCAGCCAAGGGGTGCACTCGCGGTACGAGCAGTACTTC.

The J gene is TRBJ2-5, the V gene TRBV5-1, with D perhaps matching TRBD2 (5 bases). Per germline, CDR1 SGHRS and CDR2 YFSETQ. The CDR3 spans 15 residues. V gave up 4 bases and J gave up 0 bases, with 13 bases separating them. CDR3 protein: CASSGGGRNQETQYF. DNA of the CDR3: TGCGCCAGCAGCGGAGGCGGGCGGAACCAAGAGACCCAGTACTTC.

This sequence joins TRBV20-1 and TRBJ1-6; D is unresolved. The V and J ends lost 1 base and 7 bases respectively, with 11 bases between them. The CDR3 sequence is 14 residues long. CDR1 is DFQATT, CDR2 SNEGSKA, per germline (reference sequence). In DNA, the CDR3 is TGCAGTGCTAGAGGGAGACAAGGGAATTCACCCCTCCACTTT. Its protein is CSARGRQGNSPLHF.

The rearrangement joins TRBV6-5 to TRBJ1-6, with 8 positions matching TRBD1. CDR1 is MNHEY, CDR2 SVGAGI, per germline. The V gene end was trimmed by 6 bases and the J gene end by 6 bases; junction bases not matched to a gene: 4. There are 14 residues in the CDR3. CDR3 protein: CASRVGQVNSPLHF. CDR3 DNA: TGTGCCAGCAGGGTGGGACAGGTTAATTCACCCCTCCACTTT.

This clonotype has a handful of counts. The chain is built from TRBV29-1 and TRBJ1-2, with TRBD1 as a possible D gene (6 bases). Germline V gene sequence: CDR1 SQVTM, CDR2 ANQGSEA. The V end lost 4 bases, the J end lost 6 bases, and 21 bases lay between the germline ends. There are 15 residues in the CDR3. This CDR3 is CSVGRGDTNVNGYTF. The DNA for the CDR3 is TGCAGCGTTGGGAGAGGGGACACCAACGTCAATGGCTACACCTTC.

The rearrangement joins TRBV6-5 to TRBJ2-7, with D perhaps matching TRBD1 or TRBD2 (6 bases each). CDR1 is MNHEY and CDR2 is SVGAGI in the germline V gene. The CDR3 loop spans 18 amino acids. V dropped 0 bases and J dropped 0 bases, with 18 bases sitting between them. The CDR3 spells CASSYSEGGRPGSYEQYF. As DNA, the CDR3 is TGTGCCAGCAGTTACTCGGAGGGGGGCAGACCTGGCTCCTACGAGCAGTACTTC.

This clonotype was counted only a few times. The chain carries TRBV20-1 and TRBJ2-7, with 11 nucleotides matching TRBD2. Per germline, CDR1 DFQATT and CDR2 SNEGSKA (reference sequence). The CDR3 extends over 16 amino acids. The ends lost 0 bases at V and 2 bases at J; junction bases unmatched: 6. CDR3 bases: TGCAGTGCTAGAGATTTCCTAGCGGGGGGACCCTACGAGCAGTACTTC. Amino acid sequence: CSARDFLAGGPYEQYF.

This clonotype was observed a few times. The CDR3 here is CASSRLDRVGAEQFF. In nucleotides, the CDR3 is TGTGCCAGCAGCAGATTAGACAGGGTAGGGGCTGAGCAGTTCTTC. The chain couples TRBV5-6 to TRBJ2-1; 7 nucleotides agree with TRBD1. Germline CDR1 reads SGHDT; CDR2 reads YYEEEE. V gave up 4 bases and J gave up 9 bases; unmatched junction bases: 13. CDR3 length: 15 residues.

V and J are TRBV5-6 and TRBJ2-7; the D call may be TRBD1 or TRBD2 (5 bases each). The CDR3 length is 15 residues. V lost 8 bases to trimming and J lost 3 bases, with 21 bases between them. Germline-derived CDR1 and CDR2 are SGHDT and YYEEEE. CDR3 sequence reads: CASHTMGSGHYEQYF. CDR3 in DNA: TGTGCCAGTCATACAATGGGCAGCGGACACTACGAGCAGTACTTC.

A few counts support this clonotype. This chain joins TRBV5-1 and TRBJ2-1; maybe TRBD2 (6 bases). CDR1 and CDR2 from the germline V gene are SGHRS and YFSETQ. The CDR3 consists of 13 residues. Trimming removed 5 bases from V and 5 bases from J, with 11 bases in between. CDR3 sequence: CASSRDLDNEQFF. The CDR3 region has the DNA TGCGCCAGCAGTCGGGACTTAGACAATGAGCAGTTCTTC.

This clonotype turned up a few times. The J gene is TRBJ1-2, the V gene TRBV29-1; D gene unclear. V lost 5 bases and J lost 7, with 17 bases in between. The germline gives CDR1 SQVTM, CDR2 ANQGSEA. The CDR3 runs to 13 residues. In DNA, the CDR3 is TGCAGCGTTACAGCCCGACTGGCGGGTGGCTACACCTTC. Its protein is CSVTARLAGGYTF.

This rearrangement joins TRBV5-1 to TRBJ2-5; unclear D gene. In germline, CDR1 is SGHRS, CDR2 YFSETQ. The CDR3 has 13 residues. The V end lost 5 bases, the J end lost 0 bases, and 8 bases lay between the germline ends. CDR3 sequence: CASRPSDQETQYF. The CDR3 bases are TGCGCCAGCAGGCCCTCTGACCAAGAGACCCAGTACTTC.

This clonotype was counted once. The J gene is TRBJ2-7, the V gene TRBV21-1. TRBV21-1 is an annotated pseudogene. The CDR3 has 9 residues. In DNA form, the CDR3 reads TGTGCCAGCAGCAAAGAGCAGTACTTC. Its protein is CASSKEQYF.

This clonotype occurred a few times. The chain links TRBV7-9 to TRBJ2-5; D remains unclear. V lost 0 bases, J lost 5 bases, and 7 bases lay in between. This CDR3 is built from 13 residues. Germline V gene lookup returns CDR1 SEHNR and CDR2 FQNEAQ (reference sequence). The CDR3 sequence is CASSLAISETQYF. CDR3 coding DNA: TGTGCCAGCAGCTTAGCCATTTCGGAGACCCAGTACTTC.

The CDR3 DNA reads TGCAGTGCTCCCCCAAAAGTGCCCTACAATGAGCAGTTCTTC. Encoded protein: CSAPPKVPYNEQFF. The chain links TRBV20-1 to TRBJ2-1; the D is unclear. V was shortened by 5 bases and J by 2 bases, with 13 bases between the two germline ends. This CDR3 region has 14 residues. Germline V lookup: CDR1 DFQATT, CDR2 SNEGSKA (reference sequence).

The chain couples TRBV28 to TRBJ2-7; 14 bases align to TRBD2. The DNA end favors TRBJ2-5, so the J call may be wrong. Per germline, CDR1 MDHEN and CDR2 SYDVKM. The CDR3 contains 18 residues. For the CDR3, the DNA is TGTGCCAGCAGTTCCCTGGGACTAGCGGGGGCCGTCCAGGAGACCCAGTACTTC. It yields the protein CASSSLGLAGAVQETQYF.

The chain joins TRBV4-1 to TRBJ2-7; D is possibly TRBD1 or TRBD2 (6 bases each). This CDR3 has 23 residues. The V end was cut by 0 bases, the J end by 3 bases, with 36 bases between. CDR1 is MGHRA, CDR2 YSYEKL, per germline. The CDR3 protein is CASSQDSLRISGGRHPRGYEQYF. The DNA for the CDR3 is TGCGCCAGCAGCCAAGATTCCCTGCGCATATCCGGGGGCCGGCACCCAAGGGGCTACGAGCAGTACTTC.

The chain carries TRBV29-1 and TRBJ2-7; no definite D call. V shed 0 bases and J shed 3 bases, with 9 bases lying between them. Germline V gene lookup returns CDR1 SQVTM and CDR2 ANQGSEA. The length of the CDR3 is 13 residues. In DNA, the CDR3 is TGCAGCGTTGAAGAGGACCAGAACTACGAGCAGTACTTC. Translated: CSVEEDQNYEQYF.

This chain connects TRBV20-1 to TRBJ2-5; possibly TRBD1 or TRBD2 for D (7 bases each). Gene TRBJ2-7 matches the end of the DNA better, so the J call may be wrong. This CDR3 has 14 residues. CDR1 and CDR2 from the germline V gene are DFQATT and SNEGSKA (reference sequence). CDR3 nucleotide sequence: TGCAGTGCTAGAGGGGAGGGGGCTATCTACGAGCAGTACTTC. Translation gives CSARGEGAIYEQYF.

The chain is built from TRBV29-1 and TRBJ1-2; D not resolved. This CDR3 is built from 12 residues. Deletions cut 4 bases from V and 3 bases from J, with 9 bases between. Germline V gives CDR1 SQVTM, CDR2 ANQGSEA. In DNA, the CDR3 is TGCAGCGTTGGTTCCCAGCACTATGGCTACACCTTC. Amino acids: CSVGSQHYGYTF.

The rearrangement joins TRBV15 to TRBJ1-2; D is unclear. Germline-derived CDR1 and CDR2 are LNHNV and YYDKDF (reference sequence). The V end lost 5 bases, the J end lost 2 bases, and 9 bases lay between the germline ends. This CDR3 is 13 amino acids long. The CDR3 nucleotides read TGTGCCACCAGCCCGGGAAACAACTATGGCTACACCTTC. Protein sequence: CATSPGNNYGYTF. Drawing the rest from reference TRBV15 and TRBJ1-2, the complete variable domain is DAMVIQNPRYQVTQFGKPVTLSCSQTLNHNVMYWYQQKSSQAPKLLFHYYDKDFNNEADTPDNFQSRRPNTSFCFLDIRSPGLGDTAMYLCATSPGNNYGYTFGSGTRLTVV.

The chain carries TRBV5-1 and TRBJ1-6, with D possibly being TRBD1 (5 bases). V lost 4 bases to trimming and J lost 12 bases, with 14 bases between them. Germline CDR1 reads SGHRS; CDR2 reads YFSETQ. This CDR3 spans 13 amino acids. DNA for the CDR3: TGCGCCAGCAGCCCCTGGCAGGGTGAACCCCTCCACTTT. Its protein product is CASSPWQGEPLHF.